Below, 26 T cell receptor beta chains from the same sample are listed, as sequenced in a study of T cells in Graves' hyperthyroidism and ophthalmopathy. Using RNA transcripts as the source, TCR beta CDR3 regions were amplified. TCR CDR3 underwent first-round RT-PCR with the HTBI primer set. TCRdb independently ran MiXCR on the multiplex PCR reads; one entry per CDR3 protein. The data contain 500,000 to 550,000 distinct CDR3 sequences, around 21% of them singletons. Sequencing was done on a sample of blood. Receptors were obtained from a man between 18 and 29 years old with Graves' hyperthyroidism.

In its sample, this clonotype was seen many times. The chain combines TRBV12-3 or TRBV12-4 with TRBJ2-5; TRBD2 aligns across 11 bases. The V gene end was trimmed by 6 bases and the J gene end by 5 bases; junction bases not matched to a gene: 8. CDR3 length: 15 residues. In DNA, the CDR3 is TGTGCCAGCAGGGAGACTAGCGGGGTTTATGAGACCCAGTACTTC. The encoded protein is CASRETSGVYETQYF.

This clonotype was picked up many times. This rearrangement joins TRBV19 to TRBJ1-1; no reliable D call. The germline CDR1 and CDR2 sequences are LNHDA and SQIVND (reference sequence). The CDR3 has 15 residues. Trimming took off 6 bases at V and 0 bases at J, with 14 bases between the two ends. CDR3 DNA: TGTGCCAGTAGGGAGATGGAAAGGTTGAACACTGAAGCTTTCTTT. It codes for CASREMERLNTEAFF.

This clonotype has at least ten counts. This chain links TRBV4-1 with TRBJ2-7, with 7 bases that match TRBD1. CDR1 is MGHRA, CDR2 YSYEKL, per germline. Trimming cost V 4 bases and J 3 bases; bases outside gene matches: 18. The CDR3 sequence is 18 residues long. CDR3 bases: TGCGCCAGCAGCCCAAATATCGGACAGGCGATCCGAATCTACGAGCAGTACTTC. This encodes CASSPNIGQAIRIYEQYF.

This clonotype was seen just once. The chain couples TRBV12-3 or TRBV12-4 to TRBJ2-6; D is unresolved. The ends were cut back, 8 bases at V and 1 base at J, with 6 bases in the middle. The CDR3 extends over 13 amino acids. The CDR3: CASVWSGANVLTF. The CDR3 DNA reads TGTGCCAGCGTGTGGTCTGGGGCCAACGTCCTGACTTTC.

The chain is built from TRBV6-1 and TRBJ1-1; a weak D match, TRBD1 (6 bases). The CDR3 is 15 residues long. Germline assignment: CDR1 MNHNS and CDR2 SASEGT. The ends were cut back, 1 base at V and 1 base at J, with 10 bases in the middle. CDR3 in amino acids: CASSEGVGANTEAFF. CDR3 nucleotides: TGTGCCAGCAGTGAAGGGGTGGGGGCGAACACTGAAGCTTTCTTT.

This clonotype was found many times. The CDR3 sequence is CASSADRGDTEAFF. CDR3 sequence (DNA): TGTGCCAGCAGCGCGGACAGGGGGGACACTGAAGCTTTCTTT. The chain combines TRBV7-9 with TRBJ1-1; the match to TRBD1 covers 10 bases. The CDR3 is made up of 14 amino acids. The J segment lost 3 bases and the V segment lost 5 bases, leaving 3 bases of the junction unmatched. CDR1 is SEHNR, CDR2 FQNEAQ, per germline (reference sequence).

CDR3 protein: CASSQAGGSLYEQYF. The CDR3 nucleotides are TGTGCCAGCAGCCAAGCGGGGGGATCCCTCTACGAGCAGTACTTC. The V call is TRBV3-1, the J call TRBJ2-7; 7 bases fit TRBD2. Losses at the gene ends were 1 base for V and 3 bases for J; bases not matched to a gene: 6. CDR1 and CDR2 from the germline V gene are LGHDT and YNNKEL (reference sequence). This CDR3 is 15 amino acids long.

At least ten counts were recorded for this clonotype. The V and J genes are TRBV19 and TRBJ1-2, with 8 bases identical to TRBD1. Trimming took 0 bases from V and 8 from J; bases not matched to a gene: 8. This CDR3 is built from 15 residues. Per the germline V gene, CDR1 is LNHDA and CDR2 is SQIVND (reference sequence). The chain's CDR3 is CASSIDGETGDGYTF. The CDR3, as DNA: TGTGCCAGTAGTATAGATGGGGAGACAGGGGACGGCTACACCTTC.

The rearrangement joins TRBV6-2 or TRBV6-3 to TRBJ2-5; D is unclear. The V gene's germline CDR1 is MNHEY and CDR2 SVGEGT. V was cut by 6 bases and J by 5 bases, with 7 bases left in between. The CDR3 length is 11 residues. The CDR3 loop is CASRGWETQYF. CDR3 in DNA: TGTGCCAGCAGGGGATGGGAGACCCAGTACTTC.

This clonotype was seen just once. The rearrangement links TRBV7-2 to TRBJ1-2; maybe TRBD1 (5 bases). The CDR3 has 14 residues. V was clipped by 1 base and J by 3 bases, with 9 bases between them. Per the germline V gene, CDR1 is SGHTA and CDR2 is FQGNSA. CDR3 nucleotides: TGTGCCAGCAGCTTAGATGGGGGTGACTATGGCTACACCTTC. Its protein is CASSLDGGDYGYTF.

This clonotype was picked up many times. The chain links TRBV29-1 to TRBJ1-1; a weak D match, TRBD1 (6 bases). Germline assignment: CDR1 SQVTM and CDR2 ANQGSEA. CDR3 length: 12 amino acids. Trimming took off 7 bases at V and 2 bases at J, with 11 bases between the two ends. The CDR3 here is CSALDRNTEAFF. The CDR3 bases are TGCAGCGCTCTGGACAGAAACACTGAAGCTTTCTTT.

On this clonotype itself: This may stem from a read error, because a much larger clone lies one nucleotide away. The chain combines TRBV9 with TRBJ1-1; D remains unclear. Germline V gene sequence: CDR1 SGDLS, CDR2 YYNGEE. This CDR3 is 14 amino acids long. CDR3 in DNA: TGTGCCATCAGCCCCGGGGAGGGTTCAACTGAAGCTTTCTTT. Translated, it gives CAISPGEGSTEAFF.

This clonotype showed up many times. The rearrangement links TRBV6-1 to TRBJ1-1; D unresolved. Germline CDR1 and CDR2: MNHNS and SASEGT. V was trimmed by 4 bases and J by 7 bases, leaving 10 bases between them. This CDR3 has 12 residues. The CDR3 sequence: CASSGLPFEAFF. As DNA, the CDR3 is TGTGCCAGCAGTGGCCTACCTTTTGAAGCTTTCTTT.

This clonotype was recorded many times. V usage is TRBV6-1 and J usage is TRBJ2-7; 10 bases match TRBD1. The junction had 12 bases not matched to a gene; V was cut back by 4 bases and J by 9 bases. This CDR3 comprises 15 residues. The germline CDR1 and CDR2 sequences are MNHNS and SASEGT. The CDR3 sequence is CASSVPGQGFLGQYF. The CDR3 DNA reads TGTGCCAGCAGTGTCCCGGGACAGGGGTTCTTAGGGCAGTACTTC.

This clonotype was picked up many times. This sequence joins TRBV3-1 and TRBJ2-5, with TRBD2 matching 7 bases. Germline V gives CDR1 LGHDT, CDR2 YNNKEL (reference sequence). The CDR3 length is 17 residues. Trimming at V came to 0 bases and at J to 2 bases, leaving 9 bases not matched to a gene. The CDR3 region has the DNA TGTGCCAGCAGCCAAGATTCAGGGCTAGCGGCACAAGAGACCCAGTACTTC. It encodes CASSQDSGLAAQETQYF.

The V and J genes are TRBV7-2 and TRBJ2-5; unclear D gene. V shed 1 base and J shed 7 bases, with 10 bases lying between them. CDR3 length: 13 amino acids. Germline CDR1 SGHTA, CDR2 FQGNSA. The CDR3 sequence is CASSLGPAATQYF. The CDR3 DNA is TGTGCCAGCAGCTTAGGGCCGGCGGCGACCCAGTACTTC.

The count of this clonotype is one. The rearrangement uses TRBV30 and TRBJ2-7; the D gene is possibly TRBD2 (6 bases). V shed 6 bases and J shed 4 bases, with 10 bases lying between them. The CDR3 contains 11 residues. In germline, CDR1 is GTSNPN, CDR2 SVGIG (reference sequence). For the CDR3, the DNA is TGTGCCTGTGAGGAGGGTTACGAGCAGTACTTC. Translation: CACEEGYEQYF.

This rearrangement joins TRBV27 to TRBJ1-5; D may be TRBD1 (5 bases). The CDR3 totals 14 residues. CDR1 MNHEY and CDR2 SMNVEV come from the germline V gene (reference sequence). The V and J ends lost 1 base and 7 bases respectively, with 11 bases between them. The CDR3 DNA follows: TGTGCCAGCAGTTTATTGGGGGGTAGCCAGCCCCAGCATTTT. Protein product: CASSLLGGSQPQHF.

This clonotype appeared a few times. This chain joins TRBV5-1 and TRBJ1-2, with D possibly matching TRBD1 (6 bases). The CDR3 consists of 13 residues. V dropped 2 bases and J dropped 5 bases, with 10 bases sitting between them. Per the germline V gene, CDR1 is SGHRS and CDR2 is YFSETQ. Here the CDR3 DNA reads TGCGCCAGCAGCTTTCAGGGGCAGTATGGCTACACCTTC. Protein product: CASSFQGQYGYTF.

This clonotype was recorded at least ten times. The chain recombines TRBV27 with TRBJ1-2; D is ambiguous. V lost 0 bases, J lost 4 bases, and 9 bases lay in between. The germline V gene has CDR1 MNHEY and CDR2 SMNVEV (reference sequence). The CDR3 loop spans 14 amino acids. DNA of the CDR3: TGTGCCAGCAGTTTATCGCCCCGGACCTATGGCTACACCTTC. As protein: CASSLSPRTYGYTF.

This chain uses TRBV7-9 with TRBJ2-5; D gene uncertain. The CDR3 spans 13 residues. The germline CDR1 and CDR2 sequences are SEHNR and FQNEAQ (reference sequence). Trimming removed 6 bases from V and 2 bases from J, with 10 bases in between. The CDR3 loop reads CASSLPVQETQYF. Written as DNA, the CDR3 is TGTGCCAGCAGTCTTCCCGTGCAAGAGACCCAGTACTTC.

With respect to this clonotype: The conserved phenylalanine or tryptophan is not found at the CDR3 terminus, so this likely reflects a read error. The chain employs TRBV6-2 or TRBV6-3 and TRBJ1-5, with D possibly TRBD1 on 5 matching bases. The CDR3 has 15 residues. Germline V lookup: CDR1 MNHEY, CDR2 SVGEGT. V lost 7 bases to trimming and J lost 0 bases, with 13 bases between them. As DNA, the CDR3 is TGTGCCAGCACCCACGGGGGACTTAGCAATCAGCCCCAGCATGTG. Encoded protein: CASTHGGLSNQPQHV.

This clonotype was seen repeatedly, ten times or more. The chain couples TRBV30 to TRBJ2-7; tentatively, D is TRBD2 (5 bases). Germline loops: CDR1 GTSNPN, CDR2 SVGIG (reference sequence). With 2 bases removed from V and 0 bases from J, the gap between germline ends came to 8 bases. The CDR3 has 13 residues. The CDR3 is CAWSRGYSYEQYF. The CDR3 coding sequence is TGTGCCTGGAGTAGAGGGTACTCCTACGAGCAGTACTTC.

The genes are TRBV20-1 and TRBJ1-2; a possible D gene is TRBD1 (5 bases). CDR1 is DFQATT, CDR2 SNEGSKA, per germline (reference sequence). The CDR3 has 13 residues. Trimming cost V 4 bases and J 2 bases, with 11 bases left between them. CDR3 in DNA: TGCAGTGCTACAGACAGTACCAACTATGGCTACACCTTC. Translating gives CSATDSTNYGYTF.

This clonotype occurred many times. V usage is TRBV6-1 and J usage is TRBJ1-1, with 7 bases fitting TRBD1. The CDR3 is made up of 15 amino acids. Trimming cost V 3 bases and J 3 bases; bases outside gene matches: 7. Germline loops: CDR1 MNHNS, CDR2 SASEGT. This CDR3 is CASSDRFRGDTEAFF. CDR3 in DNA: TGTGCCAGCAGTGATAGGTTCAGGGGGGACACTGAAGCTTTCTTT.

This clonotype was seen only a few times. The V call is TRBV6-2 or TRBV6-3, the J call TRBJ1-5, with 10 bases fitting TRBD1. The ends lost 6 bases at V and 2 bases at J; junction bases unmatched: 13. The CDR3 consists of 18 residues. Germline V CDR1 and CDR2: MNHEY, SVGEGT. This CDR3 is CASSYRRQGASGNQPQHF. The CDR3 DNA reads TGTGCCAGCAGCTACCGGAGACAGGGGGCATCGGGCAATCAGCCCCAGCATTTT.